This T cell receptor (beta chain) was sequenced in a study of vaccination effects on CD4 cells after COVID-19. It was after approximately 11 days of culture that CD4+ T cells were isolated. The data were produced by immunoSEQ multiplex PCR, yet TCRdb's version contains in-frame clones alone and is incomplete. The data hold 45,000 to 50,000 clones, with about 78% observed a single time. A word on this clone: Its target is unknown.

J gave up 9 bases and V 6 bases, and 7 bases lay outside the gene matches. The CDR3 extends over 14 amino acids. Germline CDR1 reads SGHRS; CDR2 reads YFSETQ. The chain combines TRBV5-1 with TRBJ2-1; the match to TRBD2 covers 12 bases. The specimen comprised CD4+ T cells from PBMCs cultured without peptide, sampled before COVID-19 vaccination. The clonotype comes from a human donor who had a prior SARS-CoV-2 infection. CDR3 sequence reads: CASNELAGGGEQFF. The DNA of the CDR3 is TGCGCCAGCAACGAGCTAGCGGGAGGGGGTGAGCAGTTCTTC.